Presented here are 23 T cell receptor beta chains from one specimen sequenced in a study of cytomegalovirus exposure and HLA in healthy donors. Vbeta (60) and Jbeta (13) primers were used in the PCR. Sequenced by immunoSEQ multiplex PCR; TCRdb stores in-frame clones only, minus some. Of some 81,000 clones listed, more than 65% are singletons. The sample consisted of PBMCs. These receptors came from a middle-aged woman in good health and CMV-seropositive.

The V and J genes are TRBV4-2 and TRBJ1-1; D gene unclear. Trimming took 6 bases from V and 6 from J, leaving 17 bases between them. The CDR3 runs 14 residues. The V gene's germline CDR1 is LGHNA and CDR2 YNFKEQ. CDR3 protein: CASSHPSGWSEAFF. The DNA for the CDR3 is TGTGCCAGCAGTCACCCGTCGGGTTGGTCTGAAGCTTTCTTT.

This clone was counted between two and nine times. The V and J genes are TRBV6-6 and TRBJ1-6, with unresolved D. The germline CDR1 and CDR2 sequences are MNHNY and SVGAGI (reference sequence). The CDR3 is made up of 11 amino acids. The V gene lost 5 bases and the J gene lost 13 bases, with 9 bases spanning the gap. CDR3 protein: CASSARVPLHF. The CDR3 region has the DNA TGTGCCAGCAGTGCCCGGGTCCCCCTCCACTTT.

This clone was counted only a few times. The chain links TRBV4-3 to TRBJ1-1; D call uncertain. Germline assignment: CDR1 LGHNA and CDR2 YSLEER. The CDR3 spans 14 residues. Trimming took 0 bases from V and 1 from J, leaving 6 bases between them. This CDR3 reads CASSQEGGNTEAFF. The CDR3 nucleotides read TGCGCCAGCAGCCAAGAAGGCGGGAACACTGAAGCTTTCTTT.

This clone was detected only once. V is TRBV27 and J is TRBJ1-1, with D hard to call. Trimming removed 3 bases from V and 4 bases from J, with 9 bases in between. The germline CDR1 and CDR2 sequences are MNHEY and SMNVEV (reference sequence). This CDR3 spans 13 amino acids. CDR3 nucleotides: TGTGCCAGCAGTTTTAAAGAACTCACTGAAGCTTTCTTT. It specifies CASSFKELTEAFF.

V is TRBV7-9 and J is TRBJ2-7; maybe TRBD2 (5 bases). The CDR3 is made up of 16 amino acids. Germline V gene data show CDR1 as SEHNR and CDR2 as FQNEAQ (reference sequence). The V and J ends lost 5 bases and 7 bases respectively, with 24 bases between them. The CDR3 nucleotides are TGTGCCAGCAGCCAGCTACGGTCGGTGGGAGTGGGGGAGCAGTACTTC. It is translated as CASSQLRSVGVGEQYF. Filled out from reference TRBV7-9 and TRBJ2-7, the complete variable domain reads DTGVSQNPRHKITKRGQNVTFRCDPISEHNRLYWYRQTLGQGPEFLTYFQNEAQLEKSRLLSDRFSAERPKGSFSTLEIQRTEQGDSAMYLCASSQLRSVGVGEQYFGPGTRLTVT.

V is TRBV5-1 and J is TRBJ2-1, with a possible D match to TRBD2 (6 bases). This CDR3 is built from 14 residues. The germline gives CDR1 SGHRS, CDR2 YFSETQ. Trimming pared 7 bases from V and 5 bases from J, leaving 16 bases between. CDR3 region: CASHPGTGNNEQFF. The CDR3 DNA is TGCGCCAGCCACCCCGGGACTGGGAACAATGAGCAGTTCTTC.

The chain carries TRBV18 and TRBJ1-6, with TRBD1 matching 7 bases. The ends lost 8 bases at V and 6 bases at J; junction bases unmatched: 13. The CDR3 length is 16 residues. Germline CDR1 reads KGHSH; CDR2 reads LQKENI. CDR3 DNA sequence: TGTGCCAGCAACGCCGGGACAGACCATTCTAATTCACCCCTCCACTTT. Translated: CASNAGTDHSNSPLHF.

The V and J genes are TRBV30 and TRBJ2-1, with 10 bases that match TRBD2. Trimming at V came to 4 bases and at J to 7 bases, leaving 10 bases not matched to a gene. The CDR3 totals 15 residues. Germline-derived CDR1 and CDR2 are GTSNPN and SVGIG (reference sequence). The CDR3 nucleotides are TGTGCCTGGAAGGGAAGACTAGCGGGCAATAATGAGCAGTTCTTC. Encoded protein: CAWKGRLAGNNEQFF.

The genes are TRBV5-4 and TRBJ2-3, with TRBD1 matching 9 bases. The J segment lost 2 bases and the V segment lost 4 bases, leaving 14 bases of the junction unmatched. Germline V gene sequence: CDR1 SGHNT, CDR2 YYREEE (reference sequence). This CDR3 contains 18 residues. CDR3 sequence (DNA): TGTGCCAGCAGCCCAGGGACAGGGAGGTCGTTGGCCACAGATACGCAGTATTTT. It translates to CASSPGTGRSLATDTQYF. Full variable domain (missing parts from reference TRBV5-4 and TRBJ2-3): ETGVTQSPTHLIKTRGQQVTLRCSSQSGHNTVSWYQQALGQGPQFIFQYYREEENGRGNFPPRFSGLQFPNYSSELNVNALELDDSALYLCASSPGTGRSLATDTQYFGPGTRLTVL.

V and J are TRBV19 and TRBJ1-6; the D gene is possibly TRBD1 (5 bases). Germline-derived CDR1 and CDR2 are LNHDA and SQIVND (reference sequence). The germline V and J ends were trimmed by 6 bases and 7 bases, with 16 bases remaining between them. This CDR3 is built from 15 residues. CDR3 coding DNA: TGTGCCAGTAGATCCAAAACAGGTGGGAATTCACCCCTCCACTTT. Translating gives CASRSKTGGNSPLHF.

The chain recombines TRBV28 with TRBJ2-4, with 8 bases matching TRBD1. V trimming: 5 bases; J trimming: 3 bases; junction bases outside the gene matches: 9. The germline gives CDR1 MDHEN, CDR2 SYDVKM. The CDR3 is 16 amino acids. The CDR3 spells CASSPRGRVDKNIQYF. DNA for the CDR3: TGTGCCAGCAGTCCCAGGGGGCGCGTTGACAAAAACATTCAGTACTTC.

The rearrangement joins TRBV14 to TRBJ2-4; the D gene is possibly TRBD2 (6 bases). TRBJ2-7 matches the DNA end more closely, so the J call is doubtful. The germline CDR1 and CDR2 sequences are SGHDN and FVKESK. The CDR3 is made up of 13 amino acids. CDR3 sequence: CASSQGETSEQYF. The CDR3 DNA is TGTGCCAGCAGCCAAGGTGAGACTAGCGAGCAGTACTTC.

The table lists this clone with a count of one. This sequence joins TRBV30 and TRBJ2-1, with D possibly TRBD2 on 6 matching bases. This CDR3 has 16 residues. Germline V gene lookup returns CDR1 GTSNPN and CDR2 SVGIG (reference sequence). Trimming took off 2 bases at V and 4 bases at J, with 18 bases between the two ends. In DNA form, the CDR3 reads TGTGCCTGGAGTAATTGGACGGGGGTCCCATACAATGAGCAGTTCTTC. This codes for CAWSNWTGVPYNEQFF.

CDR3 sequence reads: CSVEDRGTGSTEAFF. The CDR3 nucleotides are TGCAGCGTTGAAGATCGTGGGACAGGGTCCACTGAAGCTTTCTTT. The rearrangement joins TRBV29-1 to TRBJ1-1; 9 nucleotides align to TRBD1. The CDR3 totals 15 residues. Germline CDR1 and CDR2: SQVTM and ANQGSEA. Unmatched junction bases numbered 6, after V lost 0 bases and J lost 4 bases.

The chain joins TRBV10-1 to TRBJ2-7; D is perhaps TRBD2 (5 bases). This CDR3 is 15 amino acids long. Germline V gives CDR1 WNHNN, CDR2 SYGVQD (reference sequence). The V gene lost 0 bases and the J gene lost 1 base, with 10 bases spanning the gap. The DNA for the CDR3 is TGCGCCAGCAGTGAGTCCCGGGTAGCGTCCTACGAGCAGTACTTC. Residues: CASSESRVASYEQYF.

This clone occurred a few times. This rearrangement joins TRBV6-1 to TRBJ2-3, with D possibly TRBD2 on 6 matching bases. This CDR3 contains 14 residues. CDR1 and CDR2 (germline): MNHNS, SASEGT. Trimming pared 6 bases from V and 0 bases from J, leaving 10 bases between. CDR3 residues: CASREGPSTDTQYF. Written as DNA, the CDR3 is TGTGCCAGCAGGGAGGGACCAAGCACAGATACGCAGTATTTT.

The chain couples TRBV4-2 to TRBJ1-1, with no clear D. Germline CDR1 reads LGHNA; CDR2 reads YNFKEQ. V was cut by 0 bases and J by 6 bases, with 17 bases left in between. The CDR3 runs to 16 residues. CDR3 bases: TGTGCCAGCAGCCAAGATCCATTTAGTCTGGTATCTGAAGCTTTCTTT. Its protein is CASSQDPFSLVSEAFF.

This rearrangement joins TRBV28 to TRBJ2-7; weak D call: TRBD1 (5 bases). Trimming shortened V by 7 bases and J by 2 bases, and 12 bases separated the two germline ends. The germline V gene has CDR1 MDHEN and CDR2 SYDVKM. CDR3 size: 13 residues. As DNA, the CDR3 is TGTGCCAGCACCAGACAGTTCCCCTACGAGCAGTACTTC. This translates into CASTRQFPYEQYF.

The chain joins TRBV28 to TRBJ1-2; 7 positions match TRBD1. The CDR3 spans 14 residues. CDR1 is MDHEN, CDR2 SYDVKM, per germline. V was clipped by 5 bases and J by 4 bases; unmatched bases: 7. CDR3 in DNA: TGTGCCAGCAGTACAGGGGCGGGGAGCTATGGCTACACCTTC. Its translation is CASSTGAGSYGYTF.

This clone came up a few times. V and J are TRBV6-5 and TRBJ1-1, with unresolved D. Germline CDR1 MNHEY, CDR2 SVGAGI. The germline V and J ends were trimmed by 7 bases and 3 bases, with 12 bases remaining between them. The CDR3 has 13 residues. The CDR3 here is CASTQRMDTEAFF. CDR3 bases: TGTGCCAGCACCCAGAGGATGGACACTGAAGCTTTCTTT.

The chain links TRBV4-2 to TRBJ1-5; D gene ambiguous. Deletions cut 3 bases from V and 7 bases from J, with 10 bases between. CDR1 and CDR2 (germline): LGHNA, YNFKEQ. The length of the CDR3 is 13 residues. The CDR3 DNA reads as TGTGCCAGCAGCCATGGGTCGGGGCAGCCCCAGCATTTT. Protein product: CASSHGSGQPQHF.

This clone appeared a single time. V is TRBV28 and J is TRBJ1-1; the D gene is possibly TRBD1 (6 bases). Between the trimmed V and J ends, which lost 7 bases and 6 bases, there was a span of 18 bases. CDR1 is MDHEN and CDR2 is SYDVKM in the germline V gene. The CDR3 runs 14 residues. Here the CDR3 DNA reads TGTGCCAGCACCGTTGGGGGGGGGCTCGCTGAAGCTTTCTTT. It translates to CASTVGGGLAEAFF.

The chain combines TRBV27 with TRBJ1-4; no reliable D call. The CDR3 has 14 residues. CDR1 and CDR2 (germline): MNHEY, SMNVEV (reference sequence). Trimming stripped 1 base from V and 4 bases from J, with 7 bases between. The CDR3 is CASSLFGNNEKLFF. CDR3 bases: TGTGCCAGCAGTTTATTCGGGAATAATGAAAAACTGTTTTTT. Using reference TRBV27 and TRBJ1-4 for the parts outside the CDR3, the full variable domain is EAQVTQNPRYLITVTGKKLTVTCSQNMNHEYMSWYRQDPGLGLRQIYYSMNVEVTDKGDVPEGYKVSRKEKRNFPLILESPSPNQTSLYFCASSLFGNNEKLFFGSGTQLSVL.